Sequencing of this T cell receptor (beta chain) was carried out in a study of T cell responses to AZD1222 COVID-19 vaccine. Findings of the study overall: Targeting of unmutated variant regions was reportedly seen in nearly half of spike-specific TCRs.

This clone was recorded only once. The antigen remains undetermined. The table came from immunoSEQ multiplex PCR; TCRdb's copy has only in-frame clones and leaves some out. Of roughly 170,000 clones in the sample, 94% are singletons; the top ten hold around 1.6%. The specimen comprised peripheral blood, sampled 28 days after the second AZD1222 dose. This receptor was identified in an adult who received the AZD1222 COVID-19 vaccine.

The CDR3 DNA follows: TGTGCCAGCTCAGACGAGTTGAACACTGAAGCTTTCTTT. Its protein is CASSDELNTEAFF. V usage is TRBV18 and J usage is TRBJ1-1; D is unresolved. CDR1 is KGHSH and CDR2 is LQKENI in the germline V gene. Trimming left V 5 bases short and J 0 bases short, with 7 bases between. The CDR3 length is 13 residues.